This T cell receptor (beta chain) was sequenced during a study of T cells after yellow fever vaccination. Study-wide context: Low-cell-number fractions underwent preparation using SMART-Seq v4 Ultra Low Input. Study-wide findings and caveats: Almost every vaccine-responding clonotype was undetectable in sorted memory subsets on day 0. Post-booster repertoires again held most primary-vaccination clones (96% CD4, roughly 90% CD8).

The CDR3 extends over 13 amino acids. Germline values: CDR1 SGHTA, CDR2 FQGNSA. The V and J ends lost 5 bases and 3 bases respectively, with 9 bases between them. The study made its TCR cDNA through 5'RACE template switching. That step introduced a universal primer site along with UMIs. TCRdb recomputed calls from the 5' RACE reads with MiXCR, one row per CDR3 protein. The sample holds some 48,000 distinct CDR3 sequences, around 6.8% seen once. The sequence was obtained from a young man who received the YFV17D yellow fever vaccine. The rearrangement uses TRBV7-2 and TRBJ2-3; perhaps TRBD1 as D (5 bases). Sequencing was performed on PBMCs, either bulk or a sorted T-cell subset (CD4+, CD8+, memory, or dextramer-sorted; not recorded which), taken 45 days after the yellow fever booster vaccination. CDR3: CASSLRQTDTQYF. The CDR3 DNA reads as TGTGCCAGCAGCCTTCGACAGACAGATACGCAGTATTTT.